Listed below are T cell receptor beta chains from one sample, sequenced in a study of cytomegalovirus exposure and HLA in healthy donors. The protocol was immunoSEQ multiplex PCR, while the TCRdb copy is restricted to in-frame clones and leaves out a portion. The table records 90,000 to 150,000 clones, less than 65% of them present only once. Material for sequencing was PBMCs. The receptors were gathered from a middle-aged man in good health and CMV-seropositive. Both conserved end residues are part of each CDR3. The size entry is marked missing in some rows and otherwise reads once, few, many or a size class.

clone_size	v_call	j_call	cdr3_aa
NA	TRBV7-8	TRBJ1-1	CASSLVGDRGDTEAFF
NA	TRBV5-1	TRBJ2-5	CASKTSGRAIETQYF
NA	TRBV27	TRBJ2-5	CASSLRQQETQYF
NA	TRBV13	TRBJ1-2	CASSLNRGPLYGYTF
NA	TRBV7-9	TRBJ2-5	CASSFRGLGLETQYF
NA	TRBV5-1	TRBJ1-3	CASSDSPSGNTIYF
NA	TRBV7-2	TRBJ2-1	CASSLKGSSVTEQFF
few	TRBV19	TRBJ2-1	CASTKERGLAGVYNEQFF
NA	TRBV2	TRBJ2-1	CASSWASGYNEQFF
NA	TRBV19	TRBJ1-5	CASSFGTGGNQPQHF
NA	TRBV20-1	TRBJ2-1	CGGLDLNEQFF
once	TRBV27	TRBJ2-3	CASRRGGKDTQYF
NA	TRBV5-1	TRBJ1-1	CASSFKGTEAFF
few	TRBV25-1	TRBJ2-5	CASSGTGTGIRETQYF
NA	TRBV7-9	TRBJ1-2	CASSTTHLRGGYGYTF
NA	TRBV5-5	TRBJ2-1	CASSQGQASYNEQFF
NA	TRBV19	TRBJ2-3	CASSILTGTATDTQYF
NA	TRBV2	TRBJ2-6	CASRPRGNWGANVLTF
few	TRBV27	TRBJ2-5	CASSLNYEETQYF
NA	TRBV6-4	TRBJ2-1	CASSRQGTSNEQFF
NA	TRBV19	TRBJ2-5	CATQSTTGPGETQYF
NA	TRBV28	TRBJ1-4	CASSPGGQWDEKLFF
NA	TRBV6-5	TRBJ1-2	CASSYRGGKYGYTF
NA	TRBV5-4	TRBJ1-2	CASSGPDRDYGYTF
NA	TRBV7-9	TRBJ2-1	CASSRTSGSYNEQFF
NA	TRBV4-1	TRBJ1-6	CASSQASGSYNSPLHF
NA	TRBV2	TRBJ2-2	CASSEVPGNTGELFF
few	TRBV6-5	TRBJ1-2	CASSRGARGGYTF
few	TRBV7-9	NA	CASSSRLTGASYEQYF
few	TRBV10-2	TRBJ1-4	CASTGQGYEKLFF
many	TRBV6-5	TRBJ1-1	CASSYEVRGLTEAFF
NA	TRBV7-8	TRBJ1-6	CASSPRTGGSPLHF
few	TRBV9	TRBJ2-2	CASSGRTVNTGELFF
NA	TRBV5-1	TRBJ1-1	CASSLAVSNTEAFF
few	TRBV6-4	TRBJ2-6	CASSDQGRGASGANVLTF
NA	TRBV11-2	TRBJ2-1	CASSLLAGEDNEQFF
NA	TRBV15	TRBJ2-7	CATSSSGYEQYF
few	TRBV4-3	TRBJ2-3	CASSQEPSGPTDTQYF
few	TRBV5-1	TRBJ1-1	CASSSRQGVNTEAFF
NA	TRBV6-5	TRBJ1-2	CASSYSAASNYGYTF
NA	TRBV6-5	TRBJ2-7	CASSYTRTTGTYEQYF
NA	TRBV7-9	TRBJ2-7	CASSLSRGFLAYEQYF
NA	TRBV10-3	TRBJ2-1	CATFGTGVSGNEQFF
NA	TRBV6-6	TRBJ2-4	CAGGNRENIQYF
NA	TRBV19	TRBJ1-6	CASSPQGAMDSPLHF